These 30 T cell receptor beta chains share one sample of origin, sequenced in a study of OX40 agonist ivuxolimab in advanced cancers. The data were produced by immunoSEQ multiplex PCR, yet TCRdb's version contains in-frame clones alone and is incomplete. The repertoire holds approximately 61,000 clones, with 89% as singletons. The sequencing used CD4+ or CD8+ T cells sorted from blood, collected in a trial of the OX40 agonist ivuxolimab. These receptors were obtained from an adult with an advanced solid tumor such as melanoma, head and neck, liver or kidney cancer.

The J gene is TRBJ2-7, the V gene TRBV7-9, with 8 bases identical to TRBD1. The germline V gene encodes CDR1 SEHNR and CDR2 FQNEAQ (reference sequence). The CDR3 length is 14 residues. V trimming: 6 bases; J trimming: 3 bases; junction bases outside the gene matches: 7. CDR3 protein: CASRSGQGNYEQYF. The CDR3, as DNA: TGTGCCAGCAGATCTGGACAGGGAAACTACGAGCAGTACTTC.

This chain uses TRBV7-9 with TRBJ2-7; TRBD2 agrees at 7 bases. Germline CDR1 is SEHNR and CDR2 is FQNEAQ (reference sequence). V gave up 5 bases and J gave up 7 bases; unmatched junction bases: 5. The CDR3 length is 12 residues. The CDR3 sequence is CASSPGGREQYF. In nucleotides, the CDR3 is TGTGCCAGCAGCCCCGGGGGGAGAGAGCAGTACTTC.

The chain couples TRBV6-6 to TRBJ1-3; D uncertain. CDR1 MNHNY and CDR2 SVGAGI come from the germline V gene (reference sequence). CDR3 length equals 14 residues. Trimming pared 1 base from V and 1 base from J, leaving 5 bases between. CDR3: CASSYLGSGNTIYF. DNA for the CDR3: TGTGCCAGCAGTTACTTGGGGTCTGGAAACACCATATATTTT.

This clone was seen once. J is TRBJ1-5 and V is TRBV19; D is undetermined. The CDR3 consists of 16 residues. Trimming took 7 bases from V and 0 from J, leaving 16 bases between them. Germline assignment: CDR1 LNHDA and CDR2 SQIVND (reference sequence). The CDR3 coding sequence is TGTGCCAGTACCATGGGAACAGCCTTTAGCAATCAGCCCCAGCATTTT. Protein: CASTMGTAFSNQPQHF.

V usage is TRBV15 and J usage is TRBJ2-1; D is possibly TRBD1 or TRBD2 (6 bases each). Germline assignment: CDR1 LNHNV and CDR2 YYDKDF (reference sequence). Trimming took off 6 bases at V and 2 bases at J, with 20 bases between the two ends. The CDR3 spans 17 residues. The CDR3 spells CATRRGVGGSTYNEQFF. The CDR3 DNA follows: TGTGCCACCAGGAGGGGGGTCGGGGGTTCGACCTACAATGAGCAGTTCTTC.

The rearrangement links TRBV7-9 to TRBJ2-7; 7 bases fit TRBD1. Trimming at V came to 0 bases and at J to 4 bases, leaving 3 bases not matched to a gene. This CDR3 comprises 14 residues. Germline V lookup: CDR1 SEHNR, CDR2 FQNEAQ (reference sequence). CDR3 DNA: TGTGCCAGCAGCTTAGCCCCGACAGGGTACGAGCAGTACTTC. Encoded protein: CASSLAPTGYEQYF.

The CDR3 DNA sequence: TGTGCCAGCAGTGGGGAGACCCAGTACTTC. This gives the protein CASSGETQYF. The chain is built from TRBV7-6 and TRBJ2-5; D is undetermined. V shed 6 bases and J shed 5 bases, with 4 bases lying between them. CDR1 and CDR2 (germline): SGHVS, FNYEAQ. The CDR3 is 10 residues long.

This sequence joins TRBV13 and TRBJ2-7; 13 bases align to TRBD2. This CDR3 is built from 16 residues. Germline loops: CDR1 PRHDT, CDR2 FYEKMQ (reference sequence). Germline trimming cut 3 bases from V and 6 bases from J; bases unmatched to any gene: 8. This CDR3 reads CASSLLLAGGPSEQYF. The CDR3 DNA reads TGTGCCAGCAGCTTGTTACTAGCGGGAGGGCCTAGCGAGCAGTACTTC. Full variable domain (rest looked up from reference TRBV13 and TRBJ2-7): AAGVIQSPRHLIKEKRETATLKCYPIPRHDTVYWYQQGPGQDPQFLISFYEKMQSDKGSIPDRFSAQQFSDYHSELNMSSLELGDSALYFCASSLLLAGGPSEQYFGPGTRLTVT.

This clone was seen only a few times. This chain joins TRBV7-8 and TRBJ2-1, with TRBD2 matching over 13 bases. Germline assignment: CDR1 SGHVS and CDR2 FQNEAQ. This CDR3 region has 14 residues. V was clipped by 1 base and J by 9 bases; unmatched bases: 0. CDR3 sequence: CASSLGTSGGEQFF. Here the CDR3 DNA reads TGTGCCAGCAGCTTAGGGACTAGCGGGGGTGAGCAGTTCTTC.

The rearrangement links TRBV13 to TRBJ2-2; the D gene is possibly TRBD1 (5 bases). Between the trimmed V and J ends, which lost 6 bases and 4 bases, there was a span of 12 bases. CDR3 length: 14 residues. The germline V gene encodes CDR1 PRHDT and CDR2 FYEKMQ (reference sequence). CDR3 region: CASRTGASTGELFF. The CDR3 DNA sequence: TGTGCCAGCAGAACTGGGGCGTCCACCGGGGAGCTGTTTTTT.

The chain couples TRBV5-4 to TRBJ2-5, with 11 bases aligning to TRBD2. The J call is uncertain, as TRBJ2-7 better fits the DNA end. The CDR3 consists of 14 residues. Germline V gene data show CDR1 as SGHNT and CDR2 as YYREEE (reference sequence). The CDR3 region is CASSSGLAEYEQYF. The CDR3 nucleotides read TGTGCCAGCAGCTCGGGACTAGCGGAGTACGAGCAGTACTTC.

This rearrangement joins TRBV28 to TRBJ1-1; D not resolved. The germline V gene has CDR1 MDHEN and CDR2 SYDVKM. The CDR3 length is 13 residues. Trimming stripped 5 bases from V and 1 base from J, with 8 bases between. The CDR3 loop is CASSPVGNTEAFF. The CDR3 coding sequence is TGTGCCAGCAGTCCAGTAGGGAACACTGAAGCTTTCTTT.

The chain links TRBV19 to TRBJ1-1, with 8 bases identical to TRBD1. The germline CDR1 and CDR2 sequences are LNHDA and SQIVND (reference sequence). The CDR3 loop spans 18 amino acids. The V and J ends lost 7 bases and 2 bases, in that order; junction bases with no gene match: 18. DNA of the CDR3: TGTGCCAGTACCTCAAAACAGGAGGGGACAGGCGTCAACACTGAAGCTTTCTTT. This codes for CASTSKQEGTGVNTEAFF. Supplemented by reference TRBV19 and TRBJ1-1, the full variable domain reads DGGITQSPKYLFRKEGQNVTLSCEQNLNHDAMYWYRQDPGQGLRLIYYSQIVNDFQKGDIAEGYSVSREKKESFPLTVTSAQKNPTAFYLCASTSKQEGTGVNTEAFFGQGTRLTVV.

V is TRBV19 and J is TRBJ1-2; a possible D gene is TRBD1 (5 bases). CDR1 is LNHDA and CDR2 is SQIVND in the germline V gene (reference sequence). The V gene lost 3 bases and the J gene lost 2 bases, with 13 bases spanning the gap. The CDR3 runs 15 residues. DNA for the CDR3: TGTGCCAGTAGTATTGCAGGGCAAGGCAACTATGGCTACACCTTC. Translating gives CASSIAGQGNYGYTF.

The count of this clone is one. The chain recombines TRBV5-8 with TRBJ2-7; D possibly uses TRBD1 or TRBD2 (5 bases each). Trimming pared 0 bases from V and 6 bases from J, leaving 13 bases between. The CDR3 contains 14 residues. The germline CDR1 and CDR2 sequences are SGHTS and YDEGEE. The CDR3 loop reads CASSLELGDREQYF. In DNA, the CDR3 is TGTGCCAGCAGCTTGGAACTAGGGGATCGCGAGCAGTACTTC. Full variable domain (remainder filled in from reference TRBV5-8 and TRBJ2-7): EAGVTQSPTHLIKTRGQQATLRCSPISGHTSVYWYQQALGLGLQFLLWYDEGEERNRGNFPPRFSGRQFPNYSSELNVNALELEDSALYLCASSLELGDREQYFGPGTRLTVT.

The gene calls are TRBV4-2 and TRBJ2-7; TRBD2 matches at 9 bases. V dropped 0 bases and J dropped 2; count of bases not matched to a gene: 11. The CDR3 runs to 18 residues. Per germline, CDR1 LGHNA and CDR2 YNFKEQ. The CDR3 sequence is CASSQDHLAGVLTYEQYF. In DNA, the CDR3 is TGTGCCAGCAGCCAAGATCATTTAGCGGGAGTGCTTACCTACGAGCAGTACTTC.

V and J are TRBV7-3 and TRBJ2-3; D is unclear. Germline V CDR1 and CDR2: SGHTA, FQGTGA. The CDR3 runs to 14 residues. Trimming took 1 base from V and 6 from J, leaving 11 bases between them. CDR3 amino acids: CASSLISSTDTQYF. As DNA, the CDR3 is TGTGCCAGCAGCTTAATTTCTAGTACCGATACGCAGTATTTT.

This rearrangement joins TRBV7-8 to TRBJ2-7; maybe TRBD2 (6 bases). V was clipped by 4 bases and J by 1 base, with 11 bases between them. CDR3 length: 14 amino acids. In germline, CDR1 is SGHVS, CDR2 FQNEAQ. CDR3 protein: CASSSTGESYEQYF. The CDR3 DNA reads TGTGCCAGCAGCTCCACGGGGGAGTCCTACGAGCAGTACTTC.

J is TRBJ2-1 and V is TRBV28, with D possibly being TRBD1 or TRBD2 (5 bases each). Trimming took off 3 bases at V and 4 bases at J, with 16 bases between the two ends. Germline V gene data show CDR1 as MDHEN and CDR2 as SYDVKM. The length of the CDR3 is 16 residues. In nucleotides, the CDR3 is TGTGCCAGCAGTTTGTTTGGGGACCAACTTTACAATGAGCAGTTCTTC. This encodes CASSLFGDQLYNEQFF.

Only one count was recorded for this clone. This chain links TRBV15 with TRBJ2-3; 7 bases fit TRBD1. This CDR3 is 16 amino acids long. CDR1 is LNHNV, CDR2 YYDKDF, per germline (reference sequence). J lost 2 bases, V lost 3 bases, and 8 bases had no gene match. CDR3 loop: CATSSGTEEYTDTQYF. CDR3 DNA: TGTGCCACCAGCAGTGGGACAGAAGAATACACAGATACGCAGTATTTT.

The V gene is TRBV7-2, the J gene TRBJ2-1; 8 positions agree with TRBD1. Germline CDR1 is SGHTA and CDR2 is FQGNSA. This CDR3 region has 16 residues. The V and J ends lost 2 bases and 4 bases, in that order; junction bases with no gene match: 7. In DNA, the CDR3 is TGTGCCAGCAGCTTAAACCCCACAGGGGGGTACAATGAGCAGTTCTTC. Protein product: CASSLNPTGGYNEQFF.

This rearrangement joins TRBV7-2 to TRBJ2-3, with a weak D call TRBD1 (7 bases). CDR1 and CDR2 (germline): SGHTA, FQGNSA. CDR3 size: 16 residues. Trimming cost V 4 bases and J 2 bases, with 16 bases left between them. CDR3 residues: CASSSGGLGPTDTQYF. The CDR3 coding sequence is TGTGCCAGCAGCTCAGGGGGACTCGGTCCCACAGATACGCAGTATTTT.

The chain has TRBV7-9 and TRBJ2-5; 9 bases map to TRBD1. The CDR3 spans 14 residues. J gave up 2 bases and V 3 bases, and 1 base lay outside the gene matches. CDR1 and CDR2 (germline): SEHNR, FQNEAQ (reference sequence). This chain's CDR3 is CASSFGTGQETQYF. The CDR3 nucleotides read TGTGCCAGCAGCTTCGGGACAGGGCAAGAGACCCAGTACTTC.

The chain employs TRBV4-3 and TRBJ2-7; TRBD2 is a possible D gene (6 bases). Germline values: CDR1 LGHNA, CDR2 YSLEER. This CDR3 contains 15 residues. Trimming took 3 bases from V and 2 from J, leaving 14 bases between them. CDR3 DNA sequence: TGCGCCAGCAGCCACCACCGGGACTCTACCTACGAGCAGTACTTC. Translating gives CASSHHRDSTYEQYF.

The CDR3 loop reads CACQGGVQWDEQYF. The DNA for the CDR3 is TGTGCCTGCCAGGGGGGGGTCCAATGGGACGAGCAGTACTTC. The chain links TRBV30 to TRBJ2-7; the D gene could be TRBD1 or TRBD2 (7 bases each). CDR3 size: 14 residues. Trimming shortened V by 6 bases and J by 5 bases, and 20 bases separated the two germline ends. The germline V gene has CDR1 GTSNPN and CDR2 SVGIG (reference sequence).

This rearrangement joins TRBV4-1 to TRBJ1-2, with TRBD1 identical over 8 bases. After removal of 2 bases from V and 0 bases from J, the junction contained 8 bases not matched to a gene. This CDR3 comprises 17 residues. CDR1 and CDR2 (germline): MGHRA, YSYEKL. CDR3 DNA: TGCGCCAGCAGCCAAACCGGGACAGGCCTAGCTAACTATGGCTACACCTTC. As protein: CASSQTGTGLANYGYTF.

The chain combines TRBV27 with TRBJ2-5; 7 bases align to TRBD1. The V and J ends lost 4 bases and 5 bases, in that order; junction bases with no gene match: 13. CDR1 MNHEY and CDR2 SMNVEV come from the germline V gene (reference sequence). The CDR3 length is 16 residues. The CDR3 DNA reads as TGTGCCAGCAGTTCTTCAACCCAGGGGGATAGGGAGACCCAGTACTTC. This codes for CASSSSTQGDRETQYF.

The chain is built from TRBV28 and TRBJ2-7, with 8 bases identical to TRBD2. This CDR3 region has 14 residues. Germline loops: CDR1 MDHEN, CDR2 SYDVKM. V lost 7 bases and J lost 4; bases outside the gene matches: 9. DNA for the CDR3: TGTGCCAGCAATACTGCGGGAGGTATATACGAGCAGTACTTC. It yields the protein CASNTAGGIYEQYF.

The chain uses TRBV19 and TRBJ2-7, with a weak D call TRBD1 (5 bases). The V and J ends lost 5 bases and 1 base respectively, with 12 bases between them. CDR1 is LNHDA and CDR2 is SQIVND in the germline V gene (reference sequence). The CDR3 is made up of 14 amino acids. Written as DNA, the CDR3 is TGTGCCAGTAGTCTCATGGACAAATCCTACGAGCAGTACTTC. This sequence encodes CASSLMDKSYEQYF.

CDR3 coding DNA: TGTGCCAGCAGCCTACTTCCCATGACGGTGAACACTGAAGCTTTCTTT. It yields the protein CASSLLPMTVNTEAFF. The chain combines TRBV11-2 with TRBJ1-1; unclear D gene. In germline, CDR1 is SGHAT, CDR2 FQNNGV. The CDR3 runs to 16 residues. Between the trimmed V and J ends, which lost 5 bases and 0 bases, there was a span of 16 bases.